A selection of T cell receptor beta chains follows, all from one sample in a study of cytomegalovirus exposure and HLA in healthy donors. Generated by immunoSEQ multiplex PCR, the TCRdb table keeps only in-frame clones and is missing some. The sample consists of under 150,000 clones, approximately 72% of them appearing once. Sequences were obtained from PBMCs. The origin of the receptors is a woman in her forties or fifties in good health and CMV-seropositive. CDR3s include the opening cysteine and the closing phenylalanine or tryptophan. Fields, in order: D gene, J gene, V gene, clone size, CDR3 protein, CDR3 DNA. A D gene is named only where the DNA matches it firmly. Rows may omit the clone size; those that give it use once, few, many or a size class.

TRBD2 | TRBJ2-3 | TRBV5-7 | . | CASSFLAGESTDTQYF | TGTGCCAGCAGCTTCTTAGCGGGAGAGAGCACAGATACGCAGTATTTT
TRBD2 | TRBJ2-7 | TRBV9 | few | CASSVGVAGGGEQYF | TGTGCCAGCAGCGTAGGGGTAGCGGGAGGCGGCGAGCAGTACTTC
TRBD2 | TRBJ2-4 | TRBV4-1 | . | CASSQGLAGGKNIQYF | TGCGCCAGCAGCCAGGGGCTAGCGGGAGGGAAAAACATTCAGTACTTC
. | TRBJ1-1 | TRBV6-5 | . | CASSHGGTTEAFF | TGTGCCAGCTCTCACGGGGGGACCACTGAAGCTTTCTTT
. | TRBJ2-3 | TRBV13 | few | CASSSFGVADTQYF | TGTGCCAGCAGTTCATTCGGGGTTGCAGATACGCAGTATTTT
TRBD1 | TRBJ2-6 | TRBV18 | . | CASSSGTGGSGANVLTF | TGTGCCAGCTCATCCGGGACAGGGGGCTCTGGGGCCAACGTCCTGACTTTC
. | TRBJ1-6 | TRBV6-5 | . | CASSYSRGSLHF | TGTGCCAGCAGTTACTCCCGGGGGTCCCTCCACTTT
. | TRBJ2-7 | TRBV4-3 | . | CASSQDPGVGYEQYF | TGCGCCAGCAGCCAAGACCCCGGGGTAGGGTACGAGCAGTACTTC
. | TRBJ2-5 | TRBV18 | . | CASSPARTKETQYF | TGTGCCAGCTCACCCGCCCGGACAAAAGAGACCCAGTACTTC
. | TRBJ2-7 | TRBV11-2 | . | CASSSPRVSGGYEQYF | TGTGCCAGCAGCTCCCCGAGGGTTAGCGGTGGTTACGAGCAGTACTTC